The entry below gives a single T cell receptor (beta chain) sequence along with its context. Its antigen is as yet unknown. This entry belongs to a study of persistence of HIV-infected CD4 T cells. Overall study context: CD4+ T cells responding to CMV or HIV-1 Gag were isolated.

General study findings and limits: Degenerate expanded CDR3beta sequences were enriched among CMV- and Gag-responding cells.

In germline, CDR1 is LGHDT, CDR2 YNNKEL (reference sequence). The CDR3 contains 13 residues. The V segment lost 2 bases and the J segment 5 bases; nucleotides outside the gene matches: 0. The libraries were made with immunoSEQ version 4 in survey mode. Produced via immunoSEQ multiplex PCR; TCRdb's table is partial and in-frame only. Among about 40,000 clones listed, 70% to 80% were seen once. An overlapping HIV-1 Gag peptide pool stimulated these cells at 0.95 to 1 ug/peptide/mL. CD40L-negative CD69-negative CD45RO-high memory CD4+ T cells were sorted as populations depleted of antigen-responding cells.

The sequencing used CD4+ T cells sorted from PBMCs after roughly 18-hour stimulation, collected from a patient who received antiretroviral therapy. The gene calls are TRBV3-1 (or the pseudogene TRBV3-2) and TRBJ2-1, with TRBD2 matching 7 bases. The sequence was collected from an adult man with HIV who was CMV-seropositive. The CDR3 DNA sequence: TGTGCCAGCAGCCAAAGCGGGAACAATGAGCAGTTCTTC. The encoded protein is CASSQSGNNEQFF.